Sequencing of this TCR beta chain was carried out in a study of T-cell memory formation after mild COVID-19. General study findings and limits: Pre-infection memory carried some responding clones, suggesting that cross-reactive memory joined. For second-wave clones that peaked at day 37, SARS-CoV-2 specificity went unverified.

This CDR3 is built from 13 residues. Germline-derived CDR1 and CDR2 are LGHNA and YSLEER. At least ten counts were recorded for this clonotype. Antigen specificity is unknown. An end of the junction differs from the germline gene, which may be a read error. MiXCR, run by TCRdb on the 5' RACE reads, gives a single entry per CDR3 protein. The sample lists about 470,000 distinct CDR3 sequences, 20% to 25% occurring once. The rearrangement uses TRBV4-3 and TRBJ2-3, with D unresolved. The origin of this receptor is an adult woman who had mild COVID-19 (a few samples of this study predate the infection). Cell type and time point are not known. Sequencing was done on a sample of PBMCs or a T cell subset sorted from them (not recorded which). The CDR3, as DNA: TGTGCCAGCAGCCAAGACCTCTCAGATACGCAGTATTTT. Amino acid sequence: CASSQDLSDTQYF.